Included here is one T cell receptor (beta chain) sequence, with context. The data stem from a study of sequential checkpoint blockade in melanoma. Study context: First-line arms were nivolumab then ipilimumab, or the reverse, randomized 1:1. Each arm's sequence ended with maintenance nivolumab.

The table came from immunoSEQ multiplex PCR; TCRdb's copy has only in-frame clones and leaves some out. The sample carries fewer than 15,000 clones, around 82% recorded once. Treatment of the sample: randomized to nivolumab then ipilimumab (arm A) or the reverse (arm B). DNA-damaging chemotherapy had not been given to any patient beforehand. Live CD3+CD8+ CD19− CD56− cells were sorted from PBMCs. CDR1 is LNHDA, CDR2 SQIVND, per germline (reference sequence). This CDR3 is 16 amino acids long. After removal of 5 bases from V and 0 bases from J, the junction contained 6 bases not matched to a gene. The J gene is TRBJ2-2, the V gene TRBV19, with 7 nucleotides matching TRBD2. The specimen comprised CD8+ T cells sorted from blood (inferred from file names), sampled from a patient given nivolumab and ipilimumab in sequence. This TCR derives from a human donor with melanoma. The CDR3 loop is CASSPGGIPNTGELFF. DNA of the CDR3: TGTGCCAGTAGTCCCGGGGGGATACCGAACACCGGGGAGCTGTTTTTT.